Listed below are T cell receptor beta chains from one sample, sequenced in a study of T cell changes during pregnancy in multiple sclerosis. The assay was immunoSEQ multiplex PCR, and TCRdb's table has in-frame clones only and misses some. This repertoire shows 55,000 to 70,000 clones, roughly 89% found once; its top ten account for about 1.3%. Here the sequenced sample was peripheral blood, taken in the third trimester of pregnancy. The receptors come from a female donor in good health, enrolled as a control in a pregnancy study. CDR3s include the opening cysteine and the closing phenylalanine or tryptophan. D genes are given only for firm matches. Rows give clone size only sometimes, using once, few, many, or a class for an expanded clone.

size	D	J	V	DNA	CDR3
-	-	TRBJ2-7	TRBV2	TGTGCCAGCAGTTCACAGGGCCCCTACGAGCAGTACTTC	CASSSQGPYEQYF
-	TRBD1	TRBJ1-2	TRBV25-1	TGTGCCACCGCGGACAGGCCACAAGGGGTAGGCTACACCTTC	CATADRPQGVGYTF
few	-	TRBJ1-1	TRBV4-2	TGTGCCAGCAGCCAAGGGGGGACTGGACTAAACACTGAAGCTTTCTTT	CASSQGGTGLNTEAFF
-	-	TRBJ1-2	TRBV28	TGTGCCAGCAGGCCTACCGTCCAGAGGGGGTACAGTGGGTCTAACTATGGCTACACCTTC	CASRPTVQRGYSGSNYGYTF
-	-	TRBJ2-6	TRBV29-1	TGCAGCGTTGACTCAGGGCCTGGGGCCAACGTCCTGACTTTC	CSVDSGPGANVLTF
-	-	TRBJ2-6	TRBV13	TGTGCCAGCAGCTATGAAAATCGGGGGGCCAACGTCCTGACTTTC	CASSYENRGANVLTF
-	TRBD1	TRBJ2-7	TRBV19	TGTGCCAGTAGTAGCCCCGGGACAGGGAACCACGAGCAGTACTTC	CASSSPGTGNHEQYF
-	-	TRBJ2-3	TRBV10-3	TGTGCCATCAGCTTTAGCGGAAGCACAGATACGCAGTATTTT	CAISFSGSTDTQYF
-	TRBD2	TRBJ2-7	TRBV2	TGTGCCAGCACAAAGGAGAGCGGGGGGGCCGCTGAGCAGTACTTC	CASTKESGGAAEQYF
-	TRBD2	TRBJ2-5	TRBV5-1	TGCGCCAGCAGCCAAGGACTAGCGGGGGGGCAGGAGACCCAGTACTTC	CASSQGLAGGQETQYF
-	TRBD1	TRBJ2-1	TRBV7-2	TGTGCCAGCAGTCTCGGACAGGCCAACAGGAATGAGCAGTTCTTC	CASSLGQANRNEQFF
-	TRBD1	TRBJ2-2	TRBV12-5	TGTGCTAGTGGTCTACGGACAGGACAGAACACCGGGGAGCTGTTTTTT	CASGLRTGQNTGELFF
-	-	TRBJ2-3	TRBV19	TGTGCCAGTAGTATACCGGGCACAGATACGCAGTATTTT	CASSIPGTDTQYF
-	-	TRBJ1-1	TRBV6-5	TGTGCCAGCAGTCCCCACCCCGGGAACACTGAAGCTTTCTTT	CASSPHPGNTEAFF
-	-	TRBJ1-1	TRBV13	TGTGCCAGCAGCTTAGGCCCGACTTCAAGCCACACTGAAGCTTTCTTT	CASSLGPTSSHTEAFF
-	TRBD1	TRBJ2-1	TRBV15	TGTGCCACCGGGAACAGGGGGATTAATGAGCAGTTCTTC	CATGNRGINEQFF
few	TRBD1	TRBJ2-2	TRBV5-1	TGCGCCAGCAGCTCCACAGGGGTCGACACCGGGGAGCTGTTTTTT	CASSSTGVDTGELFF
-	TRBD1	TRBJ2-5	TRBV28	TGTGCCAGCAGTCGACTACAGGGGGCGGAGACCCAGTACTTC	CASSRLQGAETQYF
-	-	TRBJ1-5	TRBV5-8	TGTGCCAGCAGCTTGGGCCAGGTCTCAATATCGAATCAGCCCCAGCATTTT	CASSLGQVSISNQPQHF
-	-	TRBJ1-2	TRBV19	TGTGCCAGTAGTTGGGCAGCTTCTGACTATGGCTACACCTTC	CASSWAASDYGYTF
-	TRBD1	TRBJ1-5	TRBV10-3	TGTGCCATTGCCGGGACAGATTATCAGCCCCAGCATTTT	CAIAGTDYQPQHF
-	-	TRBJ1-1	TRBV6-5	TGTGCCAGCAGTTATCTAAACAGGGAGTGGAACACTGAAGCTTTCTTT	CASSYLNREWNTEAFF
-	-	TRBJ1-5	TRBV5-6	TGTGCCAGCAGCAACCAGGGACAAGGCAATCAGCCCCAGCATTTT	CASSNQGQGNQPQHF
once	-	TRBJ1-4	TRBV18	TGTGCCAGCTCACCACGGGGCAGTACTCAGGGAGAAAAACTGTTTTTT	CASSPRGSTQGEKLFF
-	-	TRBJ2-5	TRBV5-6	TGTGCCAGCAGCGGAGGGCCCGGGACAGAGACCCAGTACTTC	CASSGGPGTETQYF
-	TRBD1	TRBJ1-2	TRBV6-5	TGTGCCAGCAGTAAGACAGGGGCAAACTATGGCTACACCTTC	CASSKTGANYGYTF
-	-	TRBJ1-1	TRBV6-5	TGTGCCAGCAGTTACAGCGCAGGGCTGAACACTGAAGCTTTCTTT	CASSYSAGLNTEAFF
-	-	TRBJ2-3	TRBV5-1	TGCGCCAGCAGCTTTGGGGAGGCCAGCACAGATACGCAGTATTTT	CASSFGEASTDTQYF
-	TRBD1	TRBJ1-1	TRBV7-2	TGTGCCAGCAGCTTCAACAGGGGGACTGAAGCTTTCTTT	CASSFNRGTEAFF
-	-	TRBJ1-1	TRBV10-3	TGTGCCATCAGTAGACAGGAGAACACTGAAGCTTTCTTT	CAISRQENTEAFF
-	-	TRBJ2-3	TRBV21-1	TGTGCCAGCAGCAAAGCTATAGGGGGGGACCCAGATACGCAGTATTTT	CASSKAIGGDPDTQYF
-	TRBD2	TRBJ2-1	TRBV29-1	TGCAGCGGCTCTAGCGGGGTCTACAATGAGCAGTTCTTC	CSGSSGVYNEQFF